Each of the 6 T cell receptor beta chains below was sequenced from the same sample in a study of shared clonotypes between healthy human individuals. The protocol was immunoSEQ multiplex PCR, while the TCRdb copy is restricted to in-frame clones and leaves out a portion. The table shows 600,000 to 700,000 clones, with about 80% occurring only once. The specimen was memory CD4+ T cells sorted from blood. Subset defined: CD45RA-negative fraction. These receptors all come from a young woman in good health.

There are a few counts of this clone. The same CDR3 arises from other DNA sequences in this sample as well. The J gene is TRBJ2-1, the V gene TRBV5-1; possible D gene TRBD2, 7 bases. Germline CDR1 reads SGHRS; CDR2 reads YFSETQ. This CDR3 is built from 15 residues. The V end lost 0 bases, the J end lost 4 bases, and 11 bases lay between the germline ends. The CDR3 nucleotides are TGCGCCAGCAGCTTGGGCGGGGGCCTTTACAATGAGCAGTTCTTC. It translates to CASSLGGGLYNEQFF.

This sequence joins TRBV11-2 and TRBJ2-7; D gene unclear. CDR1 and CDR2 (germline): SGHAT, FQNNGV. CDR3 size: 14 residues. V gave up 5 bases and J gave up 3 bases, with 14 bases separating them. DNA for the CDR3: TGTGCCAGCAGCCCAAGGCTGGTGAGCTACGAGCAGTACTTC. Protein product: CASSPRLVSYEQYF. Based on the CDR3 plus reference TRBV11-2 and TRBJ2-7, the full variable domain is EAGVAQSPRYKIIEKRQSVAFWCNPISGHATLYWYQQILGQGPKLLIQFQNNGVVDDSQLPKDRFSAERLKGVDSTLKIQPAKLEDSAVYLCASSPRLVSYEQYFGPGTRLTVT.

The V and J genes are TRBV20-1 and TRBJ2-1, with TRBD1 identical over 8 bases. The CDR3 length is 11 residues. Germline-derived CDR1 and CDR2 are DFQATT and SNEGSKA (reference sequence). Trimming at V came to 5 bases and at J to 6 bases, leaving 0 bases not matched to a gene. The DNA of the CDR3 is TGCAGTGCTGACAGGGGCAATGAGCAGTTCTTC. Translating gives CSADRGNEQFF.

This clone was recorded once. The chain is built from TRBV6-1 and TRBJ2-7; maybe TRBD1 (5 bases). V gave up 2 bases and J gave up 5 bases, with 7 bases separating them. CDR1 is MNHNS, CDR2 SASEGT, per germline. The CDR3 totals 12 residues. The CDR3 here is CASSELGDEQYF. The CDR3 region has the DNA TGTGCCAGCAGTGAATTAGGGGACGAGCAGTACTTC.

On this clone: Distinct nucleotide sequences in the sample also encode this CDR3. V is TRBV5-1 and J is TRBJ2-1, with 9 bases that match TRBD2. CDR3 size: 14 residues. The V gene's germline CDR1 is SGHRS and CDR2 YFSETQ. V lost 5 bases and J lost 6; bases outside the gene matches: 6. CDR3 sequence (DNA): TGCGCCAGCAGGTATAGCGGGGGACTCAATGAGCAGTTCTTC. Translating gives CASRYSGGLNEQFF.

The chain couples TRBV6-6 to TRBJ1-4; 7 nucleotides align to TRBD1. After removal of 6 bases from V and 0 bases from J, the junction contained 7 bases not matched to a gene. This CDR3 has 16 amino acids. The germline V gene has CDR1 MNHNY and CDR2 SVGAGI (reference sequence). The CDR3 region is CASSPTGSTTNEKLFF. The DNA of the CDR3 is TGTGCCAGCAGCCCGACAGGGTCGACAACTAATGAAAAACTGTTTTTT.